Each of the 27 T cell receptor beta chains below was sequenced from the same sample in a study of beta chain features in type 1 diabetes. Study results and limitations: Significant though moderate, a shortening of TCRB CDR3s appeared in all four CD4+ subsets of Type 1 diabetes patients.

The antigens of these receptors remain unknown. Expressed TCRB transcripts were sequenced after all isolated RNA was converted to cDNA. The repertoire was sequenced with immunoSEQ multiplex PCR; TCRdb's copy has only in-frame clones and lacks some. This table has under 300,000 clones, around 9.9% appearing once. What was sequenced was naive CD4+ T cells from blood. Receptor source: a man aged 25 to 40 with type 1 diabetes.

This clone was counted a few times. V is TRBV4-3 and J is TRBJ1-5; 10 bases match TRBD1. CDR1 LGHNA and CDR2 YSLEER come from the germline V gene. This CDR3 contains 15 residues. Trimming removed 3 bases from V and 4 bases from J; junction bases left unmatched: 3. DNA of the CDR3: TGCGCCAGCAGCCATGGGACAGGGGTAAATCAGCCCCAGCATTTT. Its translation is CASSHGTGVNQPQHF.

This clone appeared a few times. The chain is built from TRBV10-2 and TRBJ1-1; D remains unclear. The CDR3 has 12 amino acids. Deletions cut 10 bases from V and 1 base from J, with 10 bases between. Germline-derived CDR1 and CDR2 are WSHSY and SAAADI. The CDR3 protein is CATGRGNTEAFF. CDR3 nucleotide sequence: TGCGCCACCGGGCGGGGGAACACTGAAGCTTTCTTT.

Only a few counts were recorded for this clone. V gene TRBV5-1 combines with J gene TRBJ1-2; TRBD1 aligns across 9 bases. The trim removed 0 bases at V and 8 bases at J, leaving 5 bases unmatched. CDR1 and CDR2 (germline): SGHRS, YFSETQ. The CDR3 has 14 residues. For the CDR3, the DNA is TGCGCCAGCAGCTTGGAACAGGGGGCGACCGGCTACACCTTC. Encoded protein: CASSLEQGATGYTF.

The chain is built from TRBV7-8 and TRBJ1-5; TRBD1 matches 7 bases. V lost 2 bases and J lost 6; bases outside the gene matches: 1. The germline gives CDR1 SGHVS, CDR2 FQNEAQ. The CDR3 sequence is 13 residues long. CDR3 region: CASSLRGPQPQHF. In DNA, the CDR3 is TGTGCCAGCAGCTTAAGGGGGCCTCAGCCCCAGCATTTT.

The V call is TRBV7-3, the J call TRBJ1-6; no clear D. Deletions cut 2 bases from V and 7 bases from J, with 12 bases between. The CDR3 has 15 residues. The germline V gene has CDR1 SGHTA and CDR2 FQGTGA. CDR3 in amino acids: CASSLEPPGNSPLHF. The DNA for the CDR3 is TGTGCCAGCAGCTTAGAGCCCCCGGGGAATTCACCCCTCCACTTT.

This sequence joins TRBV4-3 and TRBJ1-5, with 7 nucleotides matching TRBD1. Germline lookup yields CDR1 LGHNA and CDR2 YSLEER. The CDR3 contains 20 residues. J was trimmed by 3 bases and V by 0 bases; bases with no gene match: 17. The CDR3 nucleotides read TGCGCCAGCAGCCAAGATAATCCCCCGCGGGGCAGGGGGGACAATCAGCCCCAGCATTTT. Protein: CASSQDNPPRGRGDNQPQHF.

V and J are TRBV5-1 and TRBJ2-2, with TRBD1 identical over 7 bases. The germline CDR1 and CDR2 sequences are SGHRS and YFSETQ. J was trimmed by 3 bases and V by 5 bases; bases with no gene match: 4. The CDR3 sequence is 14 residues long. The CDR3 DNA is TGCGCCAGCAGTCGGGACAGACACACCGGGGAGCTGTTTTTT. Translating gives CASSRDRHTGELFF.

This chain connects TRBV15 to TRBJ2-5; D may be TRBD1 (7 bases). CDR3 length: 15 amino acids. The V gene lost 2 bases and the J gene lost 4 bases, with 14 bases spanning the gap. The V gene's germline CDR1 is LNHNV and CDR2 YYDKDF (reference sequence). Here the CDR3 reads CATSRTRQGGETQYF. The CDR3 coding sequence is TGTGCCACCAGCAGAACTCGCCAGGGGGGAGAGACCCAGTACTTC.

The V gene is TRBV7-9, the J gene TRBJ2-3; D gene uncertain. The CDR3 has 12 amino acids. CDR1 and CDR2 (germline): SEHNR, FQNEAQ (reference sequence). With 2 bases removed from V and 4 bases from J, the gap between germline ends came to 4 bases. The CDR3 region has the DNA TGTGCCAGCAGCTTAATATCAGATACGCAGTATTTT. This codes for CASSLISDTQYF.

This clone was observed a handful of times. The J gene is TRBJ2-1, the V gene TRBV15; tentative D call: TRBD1 (6 bases). CDR3 size: 16 residues. Per the germline V gene, CDR1 is LNHNV and CDR2 is YYDKDF (reference sequence). Trimming cost V 0 bases and J 2 bases, with 11 bases left between them. The CDR3 nucleotides read TGTGCCACCAGCAGAGAAGACAGGTTAACCTACAATGAGCAGTTCTTC. Translated: CATSREDRLTYNEQFF.

This chain uses TRBV7-3 with TRBJ2-1, with D possibly matching TRBD2 (5 bases). CDR3 length: 15 residues. CDR1 and CDR2 from the germline V gene are SGHTA and FQGTGA. Trimming shortened V by 2 bases and J by 0 bases, and 8 bases separated the two germline ends. CDR3 region: CASSLRGDSYNEQFF. In DNA, the CDR3 is TGTGCCAGCAGCTTACGGGGAGACTCCTACAATGAGCAGTTCTTC.

The chain couples TRBV25-1 to TRBJ2-3, with 9 bases aligning to TRBD1. The CDR3 length is 15 residues. Germline CDR1 and CDR2: MGHDK and SYGVNS. The junction had 3 bases not matched to a gene; V was cut back by 5 bases and J by 0 bases. The CDR3 DNA is TGTGCCAGCAGTCGGACAGGGGCGAGCACAGATACGCAGTATTTT. It specifies CASSRTGASTDTQYF.

This clone was seen a few times. V is TRBV9 and J is TRBJ2-4; tentatively, D is TRBD2 (5 bases). V lost 0 bases to trimming and J lost 1 base, with 5 bases between them. This CDR3 has 14 residues. Germline-derived CDR1 and CDR2 are SGDLS and YYNGEE. DNA of the CDR3: TGTGCCAGCAGCGTAGGGGAGGCCAAAAACATTCAGTACTTC. Protein product: CASSVGEAKNIQYF.

There are a few counts of this clone. The chain recombines TRBV7-9 with TRBJ2-3, with 8 bases matching TRBD1. Germline V gives CDR1 SEHNR, CDR2 FQNEAQ (reference sequence). The CDR3 is 13 amino acids. With V trimmed by 3 bases and J by 9 bases, 5 bases remained unmatched. The CDR3: CASSLDRQGTQYF. In nucleotides, the CDR3 is TGTGCCAGCAGCTTGGACCGACAGGGGACGCAGTATTTT.

This rearrangement joins TRBV7-2 to TRBJ2-7, with 12 nucleotides matching TRBD2. CDR1 and CDR2 (germline): SGHTA, FQGNSA. The V gene end was trimmed by 4 bases and the J gene end by 0 bases; junction bases not matched to a gene: 7. The CDR3 sequence is 17 residues long. CDR3 sequence: CASSSKTSGGRSYEQYF. The CDR3 nucleotides are TGTGCCAGCAGCTCGAAGACTAGCGGGGGCCGCTCCTACGAGCAGTACTTC.

Only a few counts were recorded for this clone. The J gene is TRBJ1-1, the V gene TRBV5-4; D unresolved. Trimming removed 2 bases at V and 2 bases at J, with 7 bases between. Germline V gene lookup returns CDR1 SGHNT and CDR2 YYREEE (reference sequence). The CDR3 loop spans 13 amino acids. The CDR3 DNA reads as TGTGCCAGCAGCTTCTCTTTAAACACTGAAGCTTTCTTT. It is translated as CASSFSLNTEAFF.

This clone was observed a handful of times. V gene TRBV5-4 combines with J gene TRBJ1-1; D is perhaps TRBD1 (6 bases). The V gene lost 2 bases and the J gene lost 8 bases, with 13 bases spanning the gap. The CDR3 loop spans 13 amino acids. Germline V CDR1 and CDR2: SGHNT, YYREEE (reference sequence). CDR3 DNA sequence: TGTGCCAGCAGCTTAGACAGGTCGGGGGAAGCTTTCTTT. It translates to CASSLDRSGEAFF.

V and J are TRBV7-2 and TRBJ2-1; no firm D call. The CDR3 contains 13 residues. Germline V CDR1 and CDR2: SGHTA, FQGNSA. V lost 1 base, J lost 8 bases, and 9 bases lay in between. This CDR3 reads CASSLVVRDEQFF. The DNA for the CDR3 is TGTGCCAGCAGCTTAGTGGTTCGGGATGAGCAGTTCTTC.

The V and J genes are TRBV29-1 and TRBJ1-2, with D tentatively TRBD1 (5 bases). Germline lookup yields CDR1 SQVTM and CDR2 ANQGSEA. Trimming removed 5 bases from V and 7 bases from J, with 20 bases in between. The CDR3 is made up of 14 amino acids. CDR3 nucleotide sequence: TGCAGCGTTACCGGCGTGTTGGGGAGGGGTGGCTACACCTTC. Translating gives CSVTGVLGRGGYTF. Full variable domain (rest looked up from reference TRBV29-1 and TRBJ1-2): SAVISQKPSRDICQRGTSLTIQCQVDSQVTMMFWYRQQPGQSLTLIATANQGSEATYESGFVIDKFPISRPNLTFSTLTVSNMSPEDSSIYLCSVTGVLGRGGYTFGSGTRLTVV.

The chain links TRBV18 to TRBJ2-7; the D gene is possibly TRBD2 (5 bases). V lost 0 bases and J 2 bases, leaving 17 bases between the germline ends. Germline CDR1 reads KGHSH; CDR2 reads LQKENI. This CDR3 has 17 residues. The CDR3 here is CASSPPIGLPPTYEQYF. The CDR3 DNA sequence: TGTGCCAGCTCACCACCAATCGGACTGCCACCAACCTACGAGCAGTACTTC.

The gene calls are TRBV29-1 and TRBJ1-6, with 7 bases aligning to TRBD1. Germline V gene sequence: CDR1 SQVTM, CDR2 ANQGSEA. V lost 4 bases, J lost 10 bases, and 7 bases stayed unmatched. The CDR3 length is 13 residues. The CDR3 here is CSVAEGARSPLHF. In DNA form, the CDR3 reads TGCAGCGTTGCGGAGGGGGCCAGGTCACCCCTCCACTTT.

This clone was seen a few times. This sequence joins TRBV6-4 and TRBJ1-2, with 9 bases fitting TRBD1. There are 14 residues in the CDR3. Unmatched junction bases numbered 6, after V lost 2 bases and J lost 8 bases. Germline values: CDR1 MRHNA, CDR2 SNTAGT. CDR3 sequence (DNA): TGTGCCAGCAGTGACGGGACAGGGAGACGCGGCTACACCTTC. This gives the protein CASSDGTGRRGYTF.

The sample holds a few counts of this clone. The chain employs TRBV4-3 and TRBJ2-7; D gene ambiguous. The ends were cut back, 2 bases at V and 7 bases at J, with 12 bases in the middle. Germline CDR1 LGHNA, CDR2 YSLEER. There are 13 residues in the CDR3. CDR3: CASSQSGLPEQYF. CDR3 in DNA: TGCGCCAGCAGCCAAAGTGGGCTACCAGAGCAGTACTTC.

This clone showed up just a few times. The J gene is TRBJ2-1, the V gene TRBV5-1; TRBD2 matches 7 bases. V trimming: 0 bases; J trimming: 6 bases; junction bases outside the gene matches: 3. CDR3 length: 14 amino acids. CDR1 and CDR2 from the germline V gene are SGHRS and YFSETQ. CDR3 in amino acids: CASSLGGGFNEQFF. CDR3 in DNA: TGCGCCAGCAGCTTGGGGGGAGGGTTCAATGAGCAGTTCTTC.

This clone was found a few times. The chain links TRBV18 to TRBJ2-7, with D possibly matching TRBD1 (5 bases). The germline V and J ends were trimmed by 3 bases and 3 bases, with 12 bases remaining between them. The CDR3 contains 14 residues. Germline CDR1 and CDR2: KGHSH and LQKENI. CDR3 nucleotide sequence: TGTGCCAGCTCACCGGCAGGGCAGATCTACGAGCAGTACTTC. Its protein product is CASSPAGQIYEQYF.

This clone came up a few times. V gene TRBV5-1 combines with J gene TRBJ1-2, with a weak D call TRBD1 (6 bases). The CDR3 length is 14 residues. Trimming removed 0 bases at V and 6 bases at J, with 12 bases between. Germline V gene data show CDR1 as SGHRS and CDR2 as YFSETQ. The CDR3 DNA sequence: TGCGCCAGCAGCTTGGGCAGGGGCGAGGATGGCTACACCTTC. It codes for CASSLGRGEDGYTF.

This clone came up a few times. In DNA, the CDR3 is TGTGCCAGCAGTCGGACAGGGGGCAACGAGCAGTACTTC. This gives the protein CASSRTGGNEQYF. This chain joins TRBV6-6 and TRBJ2-7; 11 bases fit TRBD1. Per the germline V gene, CDR1 is MNHNY and CDR2 is SVGAGI (reference sequence). The CDR3 length is 13 residues. V dropped 5 bases and J dropped 5; count of bases not matched to a gene: 2.